The present entry profiles one T cell receptor beta chain with its context. Its antigen remains unknown. The record originates from a study of vaccination and CD4 T cells after COVID-19. Sequenced with the Oncomine TCR Beta short-read assay was DNA taken from cultured CD4+ T cells. A single record per CDR3 protein comes from TCRdb applying MiXCR to the PCR reads. Seen here are 15,000 to 20,000 distinct CDR3 sequences, 54% observed once, and the top ten hold 10% to 15%. Treatment noted: approximately 11-day PBMC culture with coronavirus spike peptide pools or control peptides (ViraFEST assay). CDR1 and CDR2 from the germline V gene are SGHVS and FQNEAQ. There are 19 residues in the CDR3. The J segment lost 3 bases and the V segment lost 1 base, leaving 16 bases of the junction unmatched.

The chain has TRBV7-8 and TRBJ2-3; 7 bases are shared with TRBD2. Sequencing was carried out using CD4+ T cells from blood, cultured in vitro. The source is a human donor who had recovered from COVID-19. The CDR3 loop is CASSLGLPPPWGGTDTQYF. CDR3 coding DNA: TGTGCCAGCAGCTTAGGACTCCCCCCTCCGTGGGGGGGAACAGATACGCAGTATTTT.